The entry below gives a single T cell receptor (beta chain) sequence along with its context. The antigen is undetermined. The sample belongs to a study of cytomegalovirus exposure and HLA in healthy donors. At the level of the study: Both the approximately 130 validation repertoires and the approximately 670 first-cohort repertoires used the same platform, as reported by a later analysis. Study-level results: The study put 150 to 200 TCR beta chains on its list as cytomegalovirus-associated. CMV antigen specificity of three CMV-associated chains was confirmed in vitro.

Produced via immunoSEQ multiplex PCR; TCRdb's table is partial and in-frame only. The data contain about 200,000 clones, roughly 88% of them singletons. These donors were members of the approximately 110-subject validation cohort, a group separate from the roughly 670-subject first cohort. Germline CDR1 is SGHRS and CDR2 is YFSETQ. CDR3 length equals 15 residues. V was trimmed by 2 bases and J by 4 bases, leaving 15 bases between them. The specimen sequenced was PBMCs. V and J are TRBV5-1 and TRBJ1-1; D call uncertain. This sequence was found in a woman aged 25 to 39 in good health and CMV-seropositive. CDR3 loop: CASSFPRGRSTEAFF. CDR3 nucleotides: TGCGCCAGCAGCTTTCCCCGCGGGCGTAGCACTGAAGCTTTCTTT.